In its sample, the clone carrying this T cell receptor (beta chain) was seen once. Its antigen is not known. This sample is drawn from a study of cytomegalovirus exposure and HLA in healthy donors. Likely unrecorded immune exposures existed in these nominally healthy donors. General study findings and limits: The study labeled 164 TCR beta chains cytomegalovirus-associated. The only immune exposure information that was available was CMV serostatus. TCR beta V segments were, for the most part, productive about 87% or about 30% of the time in an earlier analysis.

V lost 1 base, J lost 0 bases, and 13 bases lay in between. Germline V gene data show CDR1 as SGHDN and CDR2 as FVKESK. The CDR3 is 18 amino acids. Both 60 Vbeta primers and 13 Jbeta primers went into the PCR. TCRdb's table, derived via immunoSEQ multiplex PCR, lists solely in-frame clones and lacks some. The sample lists 130,000 to 150,000 clones; 75% to 90% were seen once. The J gene is TRBJ2-6, the V gene TRBV14; tentatively, D is TRBD1 (6 bases). The sequence came from a man aged 40-49 years in good health and CMV-seronegative. The specimen was PBMCs. The CDR3 nucleotides read TGTGCCAGCAGCCAAGCTCCAGGGGTGCTCTCTGGGGCCAACGTCCTGACTTTC. It is translated as CASSQAPGVLSGANVLTF.